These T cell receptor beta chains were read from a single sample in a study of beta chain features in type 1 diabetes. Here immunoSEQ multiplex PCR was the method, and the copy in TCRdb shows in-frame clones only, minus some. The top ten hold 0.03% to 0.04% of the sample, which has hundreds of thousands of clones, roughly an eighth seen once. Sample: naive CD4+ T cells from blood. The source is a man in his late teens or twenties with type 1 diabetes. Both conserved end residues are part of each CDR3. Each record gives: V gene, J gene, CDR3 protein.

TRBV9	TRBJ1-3	CASSPQGPNSGNTIYF
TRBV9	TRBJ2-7	CASSAQGPGPYEQYF
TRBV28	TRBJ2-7	CASSRRTSGSAEQYF
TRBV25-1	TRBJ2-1	CASSLAGGPNEQFF
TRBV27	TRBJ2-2	CASSLVTGELFF
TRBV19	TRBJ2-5	CASSDRGLETQYF
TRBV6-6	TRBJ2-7	CASSPPRDSYEQYF
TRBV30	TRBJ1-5	CAWRDRTNQPQHF
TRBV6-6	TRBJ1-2	CASSLDGYTF
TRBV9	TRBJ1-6	CASSVVGGLSPLHF
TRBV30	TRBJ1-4	CACPDRGHGEKLFF
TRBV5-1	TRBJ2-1	CASSFSPGGYNEQFF
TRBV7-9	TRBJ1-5	CASTPGQGNQPQHF
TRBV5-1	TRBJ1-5	CASSTGQSNQPQHF
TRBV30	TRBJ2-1	CAWSYGLADNEQFF
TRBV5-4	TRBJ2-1	CASSLVEGRRPEQFF
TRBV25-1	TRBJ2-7	CASSALRGARGPYEQYF
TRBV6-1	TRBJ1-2	CASSAAGTSPIYGYTF
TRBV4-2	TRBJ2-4	CASRGEGWGAKNIQYF
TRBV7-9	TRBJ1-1	CASSVDTEAFF
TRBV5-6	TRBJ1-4	CASSIRWDSDEKLFF
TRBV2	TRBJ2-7	CASSAVGLAF
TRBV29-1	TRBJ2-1	CSGGVGTLNEQFF
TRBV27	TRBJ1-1	CASSLLGRRSDTEAFF
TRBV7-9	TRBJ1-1	CASSPTGDWHLF
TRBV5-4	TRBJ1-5	CASSEFGVRNQPQHF
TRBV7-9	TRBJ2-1	CASSLKGRDNEQFF
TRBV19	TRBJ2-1	CASTPGRGFYNEQFF
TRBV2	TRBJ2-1	CAGRSGGEFNEQFF
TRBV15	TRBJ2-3	CATSRGQLSDTQYF
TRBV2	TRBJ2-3	CASSELFLGQGPTDTQYF
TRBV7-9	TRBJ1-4	CASSLDERPTPTNEKLFF
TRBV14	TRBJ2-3	CASRTGGTDTQYF
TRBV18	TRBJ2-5	CASSPGQQETQYF
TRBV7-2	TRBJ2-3	CASSSISGRGLGTQYF
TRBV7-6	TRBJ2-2	CASSLVSATISTGELFF
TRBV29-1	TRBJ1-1	CSESLGVNTEAFF
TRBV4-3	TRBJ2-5	CASRPGGLETQYF